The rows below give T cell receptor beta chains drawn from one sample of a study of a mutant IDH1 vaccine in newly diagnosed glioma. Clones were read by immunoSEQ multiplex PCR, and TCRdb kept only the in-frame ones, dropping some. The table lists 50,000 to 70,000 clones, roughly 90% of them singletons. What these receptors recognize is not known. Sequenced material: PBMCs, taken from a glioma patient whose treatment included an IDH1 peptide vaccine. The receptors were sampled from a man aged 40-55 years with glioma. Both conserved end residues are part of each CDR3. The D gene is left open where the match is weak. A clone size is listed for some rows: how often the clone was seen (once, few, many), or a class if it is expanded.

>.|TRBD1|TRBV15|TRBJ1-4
TGTGCCACCAGCAGAGCTGACAGGGTGGGAGAAAAACTGTTTTTT
CATSRADRVGEKLFF
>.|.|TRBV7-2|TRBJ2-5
TGTGCCAGCAGCACCTCACAAGAGACCCAGTACTTC
CASSTSQETQYF
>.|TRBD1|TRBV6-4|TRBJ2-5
TGTGCCGGAGGACAGGTAGTATCAGAGACCCAGTACTTC
CAGGQVVSETQYF
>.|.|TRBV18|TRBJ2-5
TGTGCCAGCTCACTTGGGCAGGGGCAAGAGACCCAGTACTTC
CASSLGQGQETQYF
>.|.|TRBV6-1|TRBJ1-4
TGTGCCAGCAGTGAGGGTTGGGGGCTCGATGAAAAACTGTTTTTT
CASSEGWGLDEKLFF
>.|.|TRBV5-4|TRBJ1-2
TGTGCCAGCAGCTTGGGGGGGACTAACTATGGCTACACCTTC
CASSLGGTNYGYTF
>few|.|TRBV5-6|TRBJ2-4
TGTGCCAGCAGTTTTGGACTGGGGGGAGCCAACATTCAGTACTTC
CASSFGLGGANIQYF
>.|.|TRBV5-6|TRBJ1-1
TGTGCCAGCAGCCGACGGTACTTGAACACTGAAGCTTTCTTT
CASSRRYLNTEAFF
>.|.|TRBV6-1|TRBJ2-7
TGTGCCAGCAGTCGAGACGGGGGTGGGTACTACGAGCAGTACTTC
CASSRDGGGYYEQYF
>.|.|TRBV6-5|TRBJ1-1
TGTGCCAGCAGTTACGGGGAACGCACTGAAGCTTTCTTT
CASSYGERTEAFF
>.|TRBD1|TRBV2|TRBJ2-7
TGTGCCAGCAGTGAGGGGACAGGGTCCTACGAGCAGTACTTC
CASSEGTGSYEQYF
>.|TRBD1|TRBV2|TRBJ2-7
TGTGCCAGCAGTGAAGACAGGGGATCCTACGAGCAGTACTTC
CASSEDRGSYEQYF
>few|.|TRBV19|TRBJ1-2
TGTGCCAGTAGTATTTGGACTCCACAGGAGGGCTACACCTTC
CASSIWTPQEGYTF
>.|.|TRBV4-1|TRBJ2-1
TGCGCCAGCAGCCACGACGGACCCTACAATGAGCAGTTCTTC
CASSHDGPYNEQFF
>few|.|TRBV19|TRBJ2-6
TGTGCCAGTATGGAACTCCGAGGAGGGGCCAACGTCCTGACTTTC
CASMELRGGANVLTF
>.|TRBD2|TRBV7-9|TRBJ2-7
TGTGCCAGCAGCCCTTGGGTCCAGCGGGAGACCTCCTACGAGCAGTACTTC
CASSPWVQRETSYEQYF
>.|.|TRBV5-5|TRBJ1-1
TGTGCCAGCAGCTTCCAGGGCTACACCAGGAACACTGAAGCTTTCTTT
CASSFQGYTRNTEAFF
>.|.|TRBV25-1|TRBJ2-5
TGTGCGCTTTTCGCGGAGGAGGTGCAAGAGACCCAGTACTTC
CALFAEEVQETQYF
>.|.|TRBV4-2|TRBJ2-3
TGTGCCAGCAGCCAGCGGGAAATTCAAGATACGCAGTATTTT
CASSQREIQDTQYF
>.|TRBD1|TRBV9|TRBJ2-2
TGTGCCAGCAGCCAGGGGGCGGTATCCGGGGAGCTGTTTTTT
CASSQGAVSGELFF
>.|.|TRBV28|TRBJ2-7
TGTGCCACCCGTGGAGGACCATACGAGCAGTACTTC
CATRGGPYEQYF
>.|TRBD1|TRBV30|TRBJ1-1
TGTGCCTGGAGTTCACCGACAGGGGAAGCTTTCTTT
CAWSSPTGEAFF
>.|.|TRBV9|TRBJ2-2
TGTGCCAGCAGCGTCGATGGGACCGAGGCCGGGGAGCTGTTTTTT
CASSVDGTEAGELFF
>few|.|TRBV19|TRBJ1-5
TGTGCCAGTAGTTCTTCAGACAGGAATCAGCCCCAGCATTTT
CASSSSDRNQPQHF
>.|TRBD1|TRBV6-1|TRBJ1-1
TGTGCCAGCAGTTGGGACAGGAACACTGAAGCTTTCTTT
CASSWDRNTEAFF
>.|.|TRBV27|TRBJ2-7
TGTGCCAGCAGTTTGCAGGGTGGCTACGAGCAGTACTTC
CASSLQGGYEQYF
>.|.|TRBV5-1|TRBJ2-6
TGCGCCAGCAGCTCCGGGGAGACTGGGGCCAACGTCCTGACTTTC
CASSSGETGANVLTF
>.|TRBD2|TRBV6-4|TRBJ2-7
TGTGCCAGCACCCTCGGGGGAGGGAAATACGAGCAGTACTTC
CASTLGGGKYEQYF
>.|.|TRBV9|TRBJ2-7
TGTGCCAGCAGCGTAGGTGGCAGCTCCTACGAGCAGTACTTC
CASSVGGSSYEQYF
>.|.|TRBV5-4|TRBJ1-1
TGTGCCAGCAGCCCAAAAGGTGGGCGGGTGAACACTGAAGCTTTCTTT
CASSPKGGRVNTEAFF
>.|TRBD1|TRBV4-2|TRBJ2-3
TGTGCCAGCAGCCAAGGGGGACAGGGCGGCGATACGCAGTATTTT
CASSQGGQGGDTQYF
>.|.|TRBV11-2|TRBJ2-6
TGTGCCAGCAGCTCGATCCGCTCTGGGGCCAACGTCCTGACTTTC
CASSSIRSGANVLTF
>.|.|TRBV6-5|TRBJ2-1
TGTGCCAGCAGTTATTCGCGGATCTACAATGAGCAGTTCTTC
CASSYSRIYNEQFF
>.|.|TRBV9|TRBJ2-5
TGTGCCAGCAGCGTTCCCATGACTAGATCGCAAGAGACCCAGTACTTC
CASSVPMTRSQETQYF
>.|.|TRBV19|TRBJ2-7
TGTGCCAGTAGCCAGGACGCCACCTACGAGCAGTACTTC
CASSQDATYEQYF
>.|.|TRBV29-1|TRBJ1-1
TGCAGCGTTGGTGGACATGGTATGACTGAAGCTTTCTTT
CSVGGHGMTEAFF
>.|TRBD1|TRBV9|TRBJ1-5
TGTGCCAGCAGCGTAGGGCCGACAGGGAATCAGCCCCAGCATTTT
CASSVGPTGNQPQHF
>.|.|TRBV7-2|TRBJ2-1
TGTGCCAGCAGCTTAGGTTTGGGGGGCTCCTACAATGAGCAGTTCTTC
CASSLGLGGSYNEQFF
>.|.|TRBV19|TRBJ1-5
TGTGCCAGTAGGCCCTCTTTGGGGCAGGGCTATCAGCCCCAGCATTTT
CASRPSLGQGYQPQHF